These 31 T cell receptor beta chains were sequenced from one sample in a study of cytomegalovirus exposure and HLA in healthy donors. Some clones are missing from TCRdb's copy, which holds only in-frame ones; the method was immunoSEQ multiplex PCR. The table lists 100,000 to 150,000 clones, 89% of them singletons. The specimen was PBMCs. All receptors derive from a woman aged 18-35 years in good health and CMV-seronegative.

The genes are TRBV25-1 and TRBJ2-2; TRBD2 aligns across 7 bases. Germline V lookup: CDR1 MGHDK, CDR2 SYGVNS. Trimming removed 10 bases from V and 0 bases from J; junction bases left unmatched: 2. The CDR3 is 13 residues long. The CDR3 bases are TGTGCCACCGCGGGGGCGAACACCGGGGAGCTGTTTTTT. It translates to CATAGANTGELFF.

The chain uses TRBV27 and TRBJ2-7; 8 nucleotides agree with TRBD2. This CDR3 is 16 amino acids long. After removal of 6 bases from V and 0 bases from J, the junction contained 10 bases not matched to a gene. Per the germline V gene, CDR1 is MNHEY and CDR2 is SMNVEV (reference sequence). This chain's CDR3 is CASRATGGVSSYEQYF. Written as DNA, the CDR3 is TGTGCCAGCAGGGCTACCGGGGGGGTTAGCTCCTACGAGCAGTACTTC.

This clone was seen a single time. The chain uses TRBV10-3 and TRBJ2-4, with D possibly matching TRBD1 (5 bases). The CDR3 spans 18 residues. V dropped 0 bases and J dropped 0 bases, with 15 bases sitting between them. Germline-derived CDR1 and CDR2 are ENHRY and SYGVKD. The CDR3 sequence: CAISESLGQSIAKNIQYF. CDR3 DNA: TGTGCCATCAGTGAGTCGTTGGGGCAGTCGATAGCCAAAAACATTCAGTACTTC.

In its sample, this clone was seen a few times. At one of its ends the junction is not consistent with the germline gene, which may arise from a read error. The chain is built from TRBV6-5 and TRBJ1-5; 7 bases agree with TRBD1. The germline V gene encodes CDR1 MNHEY and CDR2 SVGAGI. The CDR3 extends over 14 amino acids. CDR3 sequence reads: CASSGDSPNHPQHF. CDR3 in DNA: TGTGCCAGCAGTGGGGACAGTCCAAATCATCCCCAGCATTTT.

The chain combines TRBV20-1 with TRBJ2-7, with D possibly being TRBD2 (6 bases). The CDR3 is made up of 11 amino acids. Per germline, CDR1 DFQATT and CDR2 SNEGSKA (reference sequence). Trimming cost V 7 bases and J 6 bases, with 13 bases left between them. The CDR3 nucleotides are TGCAGTGGATGGGGGGATTCCGAGCAGTACTTC. Translating it yields CSGWGDSEQYF.

The chain links TRBV28 to TRBJ2-3; D is unresolved. The CDR3 sequence is 13 residues long. Trimming cost V 6 bases and J 0 bases, with 7 bases left between them. From germline, CDR1 is MDHEN and CDR2 SYDVKM. The CDR3: CASSLSSTDTQYF. In DNA, the CDR3 is TGTGCCAGCAGCCTATCCAGCACAGATACGCAGTATTTT.

This chain joins TRBV7-2 and TRBJ1-6; D is undetermined. The V gene's germline CDR1 is SGHTA and CDR2 FQGNSA. V lost 5 bases, J lost 7 bases, and 6 bases lay in between. There are 12 residues in the CDR3. The CDR3 loop reads CASSPQNSPLHF. The CDR3 DNA is TGTGCCAGCAGCCCCCAGAATTCACCCCTCCACTTT. The full variable domain, in which reference TRBV7-2 and TRBJ1-6 provide the parts outside the CDR3, is GAGVSQSPSNKVTEKGKDVELRCDPISGHTALYWYRQSLGQGLEFLIYFQGNSAPDKSGLPSDRFSAERTGGSVSTLTIQRTQQEDSAVYLCASSPQNSPLHFGNGTRLTVT.

The chain recombines TRBV6-5 with TRBJ2-3, with TRBD2 matching 8 bases. V gave up 6 bases and J gave up 10 bases; unmatched junction bases: 15. The CDR3 consists of 15 residues. The germline V gene encodes CDR1 MNHEY and CDR2 SVGAGI. The chain's CDR3 is CASRTAGGSYLAQYF. CDR3 nucleotide sequence: TGTGCCAGCAGAACTGCGGGGGGCAGTTATCTGGCGCAGTATTTT.

The rearrangement links TRBV2 to TRBJ2-7; D possibly corresponds to TRBD2 (6 bases). Germline assignment: CDR1 SNHLY and CDR2 FYNNEI. The length of the CDR3 is 13 residues. V lost 6 bases to trimming and J lost 0 bases, with 9 bases between them. CDR3 sequence: CASRAGSSYEQYV. The CDR3 coding sequence is TGTGCCAGCAGGGCGGGGAGCTCCTACGAGCAGTACGTC.

This chain joins TRBV27 and TRBJ1-2; D gene ambiguous. V lost 5 bases, J lost 8 bases, and 21 bases lay in between. The CDR3 sequence is 15 residues long. Germline-derived CDR1 and CDR2 are MNHEY and SMNVEV (reference sequence). CDR3 residues: CASSRVDLPSEGYTF. The CDR3 coding sequence is TGTGCCAGCAGTCGGGTGGATCTCCCCTCCGAGGGCTACACCTTC.

The J gene is TRBJ2-2, the V gene TRBV9; 10 nucleotides align to TRBD2. With V trimmed by 0 bases and J by 2 bases, 1 base remained unmatched. The CDR3 is 16 residues long. Germline V gene lookup returns CDR1 SGDLS and CDR2 YYNGEE. This CDR3 is CASSVASGRNTGELFF. The CDR3 nucleotides are TGTGCCAGCAGCGTAGCTAGCGGGAGAAACACCGGGGAGCTGTTTTTT.

The chain has TRBV21-1 and TRBJ1-5; TRBD1, the table's D call, was not compared with the DNA. TRBV21-1 is a recognized pseudogene. This CDR3 comprises 17 residues. CDR3 amino acids: CASSSHPDRGGNQPQHF. CDR3 DNA: TGTGCCAGCAGCAGCCACCCCGACAGGGGTGGGAATCAGCCCCAGCATTTT.

CDR3 sequence reads: CASSPGMSYGYTF. Here the CDR3 DNA reads TGTGCCAGCAGTCCAGGGATGAGCTATGGCTACACCTTC. The chain carries TRBV7-9 and TRBJ1-2, with a possible D match to TRBD1 (5 bases). The CDR3 length is 13 residues. Germline CDR1 reads SEHNR; CDR2 reads FQNEAQ (reference sequence). Trimming left V 6 bases short and J 4 bases short, with 12 bases between.

The V and J genes are TRBV11-3 and TRBJ2-2; D unclear. Between the trimmed V and J ends, which lost 4 bases and 4 bases, there was a span of 7 bases. From germline, CDR1 is SGHNT and CDR2 YENEEA. This CDR3 has 13 residues. Here the CDR3 DNA reads TGTGCCAGCAGCTCGGTGGTCACCGGGGAGCTGTTTTTT. Amino acids: CASSSVVTGELFF.

CDR3 amino acids: CASSLPDRVLGYGYTF. The CDR3, as DNA: TGTGCCAGCAGCCTTCCGGACAGGGTGTTAGGCTATGGCTACACCTTC. The rearrangement uses TRBV7-2 and TRBJ1-2, with 8 bases that match TRBD1. Germline lookup yields CDR1 SGHTA and CDR2 FQGNSA. V gave up 5 bases and J gave up 4 bases; unmatched junction bases: 12. This CDR3 has 16 amino acids. The whole variable domain, filled in from reference TRBV7-2 and TRBJ1-2, reads GAGVSQSPSNKVTEKGKDVELRCDPISGHTALYWYRQSLGQGLEFLIYFQGNSAPDKSGLPSDRFSAERTGGSVSTLTIQRTQQEDSAVYLCASSLPDRVLGYGYTFGSGTRLTVV.

The chain uses TRBV7-6 and TRBJ2-7, with 7 bases fitting TRBD2. J gave up 2 bases and V 4 bases, and 5 bases lay outside the gene matches. Germline V CDR1 and CDR2: SGHVS, FNYEAQ. The CDR3 totals 14 residues. This CDR3 is CASSSPSGAYEQYF. Here the CDR3 DNA reads TGTGCCAGCAGCTCTCCCAGCGGGGCCTACGAGCAGTACTTC.

This sequence joins TRBV28 and TRBJ1-2, with D perhaps TRBD1 (6 bases). Trimming stripped 3 bases from V and 5 bases from J, with 7 bases between. This CDR3 spans 12 amino acids. CDR1 and CDR2 from the germline V gene are MDHEN and SYDVKM. The CDR3 nucleotides are TGTGCCAGCAGTTTCAGGGGATATGGCTACACCTTC. It is translated as CASSFRGYGYTF.

This clone was detected once. DNA of the CDR3: TGTGCCACCAGCAGAGGAGGTTCCCATGAAGCTTTCTTT. Translation: CATSRGGSHEAFF. The chain carries TRBV15 and TRBJ1-1; D uncertain. Germline V gene sequence: CDR1 LNHNV, CDR2 YYDKDF (reference sequence). V was clipped by 1 base and J by 7 bases, with 10 bases between them. The CDR3 is 13 amino acids. Full variable domain (outside the CDR3, taken from reference TRBV15 and TRBJ1-1): DAMVIQNPRYQVTQFGKPVTLSCSQTLNHNVMYWYQQKSSQAPKLLFHYYDKDFNNEADTPDNFQSRRPNTSFCFLDIRSPGLGDTAMYLCATSRGGSHEAFFGQGTRLTVV.

The chain uses TRBV4-3 and TRBJ2-7; D ambiguous. The ends were cut back, 0 bases at V and 2 bases at J, with 11 bases in the middle. CDR1 and CDR2 (germline): LGHNA, YSLEER. CDR3 length: 15 amino acids. For the CDR3, the DNA is TGCGCCAGCAGCCAAGATGTAAACAGTGCCTACGAGCAGTACTTC. Residues: CASSQDVNSAYEQYF.

This clone was seen a few times. The V gene is TRBV7-4, the J gene TRBJ1-2; D uncertain. This CDR3 is built from 13 residues. The germline V gene has CDR1 SGHVT and CDR2 SQSDAQ. Between the trimmed V and J ends, which lost 5 bases and 6 bases, there was a span of 13 bases. The CDR3: CASSPVPPDGYTF. The CDR3 DNA reads as TGTGCCAGCAGCCCCGTCCCACCGGATGGCTACACCTTC.

This chain joins TRBV10-3 and TRBJ2-1; D is uncertain. Trimming took off 0 bases at V and 12 bases at J, with 15 bases between the two ends. Germline CDR1 is ENHRY and CDR2 is SYGVKD. The CDR3 spans 14 residues. CDR3 coding DNA: TGTGCCATCAGTGAGTCATTCGACTTAGGAACGCAGTTCTTC. It translates to CAISESFDLGTQFF.

The chain is built from TRBV2 and TRBJ1-4; maybe TRBD1 (6 bases). Between the trimmed V and J ends, which lost 5 bases and 3 bases, there was a span of 16 bases. The CDR3 totals 16 residues. Per germline, CDR1 SNHLY and CDR2 FYNNEI. The CDR3 DNA reads TGTGCCAGCAGTCTGCGACAGGTTTCGTCTAATGAAAAACTGTTTTTT. Its protein is CASSLRQVSSNEKLFF.

The genes are TRBV6-5 and TRBJ2-5; weak D call: TRBD2 (5 bases). V lost 6 bases and J lost 6, with 20 bases in between. Germline V CDR1 and CDR2: MNHEY, SVGAGI. CDR3 size: 15 residues. CDR3 bases: TGTGCCAGCAGCGCCTTCGGGTCCGGGATCAAGACCCAGTACTTC. This encodes CASSAFGSGIKTQYF.

The CDR3 is CASSVVGRTGELFF. For the CDR3, the DNA is TGTGCCAGCAGCGTCGTGGGGAGGACCGGGGAGCTGTTTTTT. The chain carries TRBV6-1 and TRBJ2-2; D might be TRBD2 (6 bases). The length of the CDR3 is 14 residues. V lost 6 bases and J lost 5, with 13 bases in between. Germline CDR1 is MNHNS and CDR2 is SASEGT.

This clone occurred once. The V gene is TRBV6-6, the J gene TRBJ2-7, with D perhaps matching TRBD1 (7 bases). Trimming cost V 7 bases and J 5 bases, with 15 bases left between them. CDR1 is MNHNY, CDR2 SVGAGI, per germline (reference sequence). This CDR3 spans 13 amino acids. Here the CDR3 reads CASTLQGGDEQYF. CDR3 nucleotides: TGTGCCAGCACCCTCCAGGGGGGAGACGAGCAGTACTTC.

The count of this clone is one. The chain uses TRBV28 and TRBJ2-7; maybe TRBD1 (5 bases). The germline V and J ends were trimmed by 4 bases and 3 bases, with 10 bases remaining between them. CDR3 length equals 13 residues. Germline loops: CDR1 MDHEN, CDR2 SYDVKM. The CDR3 loop is CASSYGHSYEQYF. The CDR3 DNA follows: TGTGCCAGCAGTTACGGACACAGCTACGAGCAGTACTTC.

The genes are TRBV7-9 and TRBJ2-1; 7 bases are shared with TRBD2. After removal of 3 bases from V and 15 bases from J, the junction contained 8 bases not matched to a gene. The germline V gene has CDR1 SEHNR and CDR2 FQNEAQ (reference sequence). This CDR3 spans 12 amino acids. The CDR3 nucleotides are TGTGCCAGCAGCTTTTCTAGCGGTCCCTCGTTCTTC. Translated, it gives CASSFSSGPSFF.

The chain couples TRBV11-2 to TRBJ2-1; 7 bases match TRBD2. The CDR3 has 15 residues. Germline assignment: CDR1 SGHAT and CDR2 FQNNGV. V lost 6 bases, J lost 3 bases, and 8 bases stayed unmatched. The CDR3: CASRPWGGFYNEQFF. CDR3 DNA: TGTGCCAGCAGACCCTGGGGGGGGTTCTACAATGAGCAGTTCTTC.

The CDR3 bases are TGTGCCAGCAGCTTAAGACAGGGGGCAGAAAAACTGTTTTTT. Protein: CASSLRQGAEKLFF. This chain connects TRBV7-9 to TRBJ1-4; 10 positions match TRBD1. With V trimmed by 2 bases and J by 8 bases, 2 bases remained unmatched. The CDR3 is made up of 14 amino acids. Germline CDR1 SEHNR, CDR2 FQNEAQ (reference sequence).

This chain links TRBV7-9 with TRBJ2-5; D possibly corresponds to TRBD2 (5 bases). Germline V CDR1 and CDR2: SEHNR, FQNEAQ (reference sequence). V lost 10 bases, J lost 7 bases, and 19 bases lay in between. The CDR3 totals 13 residues. CDR3 sequence (DNA): TGTGCCATTGGACCCCCCGGGGATTGGACCCAGTACTTC. It codes for CAIGPPGDWTQYF.

This sequence joins TRBV10-3 and TRBJ2-1; 12 bases match TRBD2. Trimming took 9 bases from V and 4 from J; bases not matched to a gene: 4. This CDR3 spans 14 amino acids. Germline V gene lookup returns CDR1 ENHRY and CDR2 SYGVKD. The CDR3 region is CAILAGGSYNEQFF. The CDR3 bases are TGTGCCATTCTAGCGGGAGGGTCTTACAATGAGCAGTTCTTC.